This T cell receptor beta chain derives from a study of cytomegalovirus exposure and HLA in healthy donors. Study results and limitations: Earlier findings revealed that most TCR beta V segments proved productive either about 87% or about 30% of the time.

Trimming cost V 4 bases and J 3 bases, with 4 bases left between them. CDR3 size: 12 residues. The germline V gene encodes CDR1 GTSNPN and CDR2 SVGIG (reference sequence). A word on this clone: Its cognate antigen is unknown.

PCR amplification relied on 60 Vbeta primers (plus 13 Jbeta primers). Profiling relied on immunoSEQ multiplex PCR, and the TCRdb table lists in-frame clones only, not all of them. Of some 130,000 clones in the sample, approximately 75% were seen once. Material for sequencing was PBMCs. The rearrangement uses TRBV30 and TRBJ1-6; no clear D. The TCR sequence derives from a male donor in good health and CMV-seronegative. CDR3 loop: CAWNSYNSPLHF. DNA of the CDR3: TGTGCCTGGAACAGCTATAATTCACCCCTCCACTTT. Combining the CDR3 with reference TRBV30 and TRBJ1-6 gives the whole variable domain SQTIHQWPATLVQPVGSPLSLECTVEGTSNPNLYWYRQAAGRGLQLLFYSVGIGQISSEVPQNLSASRPQDRQFILSSKKLLLSDSGFYLCAWNSYNSPLHFGNGTRLTVT.